The rows below give T cell receptor beta chains drawn from one sample of a study of control samples from healthy donors and cancer patients. Data came from immunoSEQ multiplex PCR; TCRdb stores just in-frame clones and leaves some out. This repertoire shows approximately 100,000 clones, around 82% found once; its top ten account for approximately 2%. Sequenced sample: blood. These receptors were taken from a man in his 60s in good health. The conserved cysteine and the conserved F or W are not part of the CDR3 here. The order of the fields is D gene, V gene, clone size, J gene, CDR3 protein. D genes are given only for firm matches. Not all rows give a size; the values are once, few, many and, for expanded clones, a class.

d_call: TRBD1
v_call: TRBV18
clone_size: -
j_call: TRBJ1-2
cdr3_aa: ASSPVDRAYGYT

d_call: TRBD1
v_call: TRBV15
clone_size: -
j_call: TRBJ2-7
cdr3_aa: ATSRLPGTGSFEQY

d_call: -
v_call: TRBV6-5
clone_size: -
j_call: TRBJ2-3
cdr3_aa: ASSNHDTDTQY

d_call: TRBD1
v_call: TRBV3-1/TRBV3-2
clone_size: few
j_call: TRBJ1-6
cdr3_aa: ASSLGTGASPLH

d_call: TRBD1
v_call: TRBV29-1
clone_size: few
j_call: TRBJ1-1
cdr3_aa: SVDYDRGPNTEAF

d_call: TRBD1
v_call: TRBV11-2
clone_size: -
j_call: TRBJ1-4
cdr3_aa: ASSLMGQEKLF

d_call: -
v_call: TRBV19
clone_size: few
j_call: TRBJ2-7
cdr3_aa: ASSALGPRYEQY

d_call: TRBD2
v_call: TRBV27
clone_size: -
j_call: TRBJ2-1
cdr3_aa: ASSPGTSGSNEQF

d_call: TRBD1
v_call: TRBV6-1
clone_size: few
j_call: TRBJ1-4
cdr3_aa: ASSEATGGGGEKLF

d_call: -
v_call: TRBV28
clone_size: -
j_call: TRBJ1-5
cdr3_aa: ASSLTGSRQPQH

d_call: -
v_call: TRBV28
clone_size: once
j_call: TRBJ1-6
cdr3_aa: ASTLRWAGSPLH

d_call: TRBD2
v_call: TRBV24-1
clone_size: -
j_call: TRBJ2-1
cdr3_aa: ATSDSKRTSNEQF

d_call: -
v_call: TRBV28
clone_size: -
j_call: TRBJ2-4
cdr3_aa: ASAVTGQGANIQY

d_call: -
v_call: TRBV27
clone_size: -
j_call: TRBJ2-1
cdr3_aa: ASSIGIEQF

d_call: -
v_call: TRBV12-3/TRBV12-4
clone_size: -
j_call: TRBJ2-7
cdr3_aa: ASSLEGGYEQY

d_call: -
v_call: TRBV4-1
clone_size: -
j_call: TRBJ1-5
cdr3_aa: ASSQGAVGQPQH

d_call: -
v_call: TRBV6-5
clone_size: -
j_call: TRBJ1-2
cdr3_aa: ASSYRQQGFGYGYT

d_call: TRBD2
v_call: TRBV7-3
clone_size: -
j_call: TRBJ2-3
cdr3_aa: ASSLLAGGSGTQY

d_call: -
v_call: TRBV30
clone_size: -
j_call: TRBJ1-3
cdr3_aa: AWSGTSGNTIY

d_call: TRBD1
v_call: TRBV19
clone_size: -
j_call: TRBJ1-2
cdr3_aa: ASSVDRGANYGYT

d_call: -
v_call: TRBV20-1
clone_size: -
j_call: TRBJ1-2
cdr3_aa: SASFLSSYT